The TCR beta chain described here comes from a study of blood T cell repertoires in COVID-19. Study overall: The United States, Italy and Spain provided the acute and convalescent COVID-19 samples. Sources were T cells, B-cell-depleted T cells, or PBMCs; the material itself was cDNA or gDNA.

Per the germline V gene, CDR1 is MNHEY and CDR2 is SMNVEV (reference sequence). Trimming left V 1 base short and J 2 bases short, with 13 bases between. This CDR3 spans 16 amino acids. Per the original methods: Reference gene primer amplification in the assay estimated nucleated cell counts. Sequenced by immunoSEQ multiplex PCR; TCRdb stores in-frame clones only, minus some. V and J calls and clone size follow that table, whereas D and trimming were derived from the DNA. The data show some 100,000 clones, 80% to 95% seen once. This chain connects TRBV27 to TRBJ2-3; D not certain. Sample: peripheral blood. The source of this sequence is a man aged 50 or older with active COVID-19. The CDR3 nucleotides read TGTGCCAGCAGTTTATTGACTTTCGCCTCCACAGATACGCAGTATTTT. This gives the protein CASSLLTFASTDTQYF.